This section outlines one TCR beta chain sequence together with its context. The clone's antigen remains unknown. There are no base qualities to consult, and no much larger clone falls within one base. These data originate in a study of cytomegalovirus exposure and HLA in healthy donors (dated by TCRdb to about 2017). Some background on the complete study: In an earlier analysis of approximately 500 of the donors, about 270 Gb of sequence data and about 110 million unique TCR beta sequences from roughly 200 million T cells were reported. About 310 gigabases of sequencing data and some 85 million unique TCR sequences were included in an early release covering roughly 600 HLA-typed donors. Of the 350 to 450 genotyped donors, approximately 80% fell in the genetic ancestry cluster associated with self-reported Caucasian donors. The study aimed to test whether cataloging public T cell receptors could reveal signatures of past pathogen exposure. The study used immunosequencing to profile the T cell repertoires of 666 subjects and linked those repertoires to cytomegalovirus serostatus. Besides the first cohort of 550 to 750 subjects, a separate validation cohort made up of roughly 130 different subjects was used. To predict cytomegalovirus infection status, the study brought together high-throughput TCR immunosequencing, statistical association of individual TCRs with disease status, and machine learning. A later analysis re-analyzed previously published TCR beta repertoires from hundreds of donors and added high-resolution HLA genotyping to study TCR occurrence patterns. Rather than drawing on any new phenotypic data, the later analysis identified candidate immune exposures from TCR beta sequences and the way those sequences occurred across donors. To decide whether each TCR beta V gene segment behaved as functional or pseudogenic, an earlier analysis of over 500 of the donors relied on high-throughput TCR beta sequencing. Donor age, sex, ethnicity and CMV serostatus were collected together with the repertoire data. In a later genetic analysis, genome-wide SNP genotypes for 398 of the 666 donors were used, and that subset was treated as a discovery cohort. All discovery cohort repertoires had been generated on a single sequencing platform. Both class I and class II loci were covered by HLA typing, at four-digit resolution. Typing coverage differed by locus: A, B, C, DRB1 and DQB1 were typed in about 620-630 donors, DQA1 in around 500, DPA1 in some 570, and DPB1 in just under 490. Because of strong linkage in the cohort, roughly five DR-DQ haplotypes were treated as single units for association and clustering. On average, roughly 250,000 unique TCR beta nucleotide sequences were sequenced per donor among 300 to 500 genotyped donors of the cohort, with 15% to 20% of those sequences being non-productive.

Via the germline V gene, CDR1 is SGHRS and CDR2 YFSETQ. Reading from cysteine to phenylalanine, the CDR3 counts 16 amino acids. Just the 48-base CDR3 DNA is kept, in frame starting at base 1. The junction shows trimming of 0 bases on V and 4 bases on J, plus 13 bases between the germline ends. In total, about 650 healthy bone marrow donors made up the cohort. Cohort members were all nominally healthy when sampled, although unrecorded immune exposures were likely present. The donor tested CMV seronegative and was one of the 352 seronegative cohort members. A peripheral blood sample was collected from each donor, and TCR beta sequencing was performed on peripheral blood mononuclear cells. The Qiagen DNeasy Blood Extraction Kit was used to extract genomic DNA from the blood cell samples. The paper's findings and limits, for the study overall: It was suggested by the authors that the approach could potentially be generalized to other disease states and immunological phenotypes. In a later analysis, several top co-occurrence clusters were reported to appear linked to parvovirus B19, influenza, CMV and Epstein-Barr virus. Across donors, most TCR sequences were observed very rarely, whereas some public TCRs were present in many individuals. Because HLA typing was unavailable for some donors at each locus, only the typed subset was used in association tests. In a later analysis, TCR association rates were found to vary across HLA loci, with the most associated TCRs seen for DRB1 alleles and the fewest for HLA-C alleles. Broadly in line with IMGT annotations, most TCR beta V segments showed up in productive rearrangements about 87% or about 30% of the time in an earlier analysis of 587 of the donors. A total of about 150 TCR beta chains were listed by the study as associated with cytomegalovirus. In a later analysis, HLA-associated TCR beta chains showed more clonal expansion and lower generation probabilities than non-associated chains that were equally common. According to a later analysis, most CMV-associated TCR beta chains appeared to be HLA-restricted, and the HLA associations seemed to be driven largely by CMV exposure. In this cohort, only TCR beta chains were sequenced, and detectable features were limited by the absence of alpha or paired-chain data. A further reported finding was that TCR beta sequences accurately predicted the HLA-A and HLA-B alleles for most subjects in the first cohort. Sequencing depth was assumed to be roughly uniform across donors in the presence/absence analyses, though that assumption may not hold. An association between a missense DCLRE1C variant and V-gene and J-gene trimming of TCR beta chains was found in a later genetic analysis and replicated in an independent cohort. A few of the identified cytomegalovirus-associated TCR beta chains were confirmed in vitro to be specific for cytomegalovirus antigens. Linkage disequilibrium might explain the correlated functional status among segregating V segments, but an unknown experimental factor could not be ruled out. The 87-base-pair reads could not distinguish some IMGT-functional V segments, including TRBV6-2 and TRBV6-3, so those segments were excluded. The sequencing pipeline was judged likely to have produced a cluster of highly shared sequence variants as a technical artifact. The classifier was reported to diagnose cytomegalovirus status with high specificity and sensitivity in both the original and validation cohorts. Strong co-occurrence of HLA alleles, especially DR and DQ, made assigning TCR associations to individual alleles difficult. Specific HLA alleles were associated with 15,000 to 20,000 TCR beta sequences at a false discovery rate of 0.05 in a later analysis. Immune exposure information for the cohort was limited to CMV serostatus. According to a later genetic analysis, donors in an Asian-associated ancestry cluster had fewer N-insertions in productive TCRs than the roughly 670-donor mean. Roughly 17 rarely observed V segments, including chromosome 9 orphons, were excluded from the earlier analysis of about 500 of the donors because counts were too low.

Library construction relied on the immunoSEQ multiplex PCR assay. A mixture of 60 forward primers for TCR Vbeta segments and 13 reverse primers for TCR Jbeta segments was used in the multiplex PCR. The CDR3 region of rearranged TCR beta genes was amplified from genomic DNA by a multiplex PCR assay. The Illumina HiSeq System was used to sequence the amplified TCR beta libraries as 87-base-pair reads. Turning to the authors' computational methods: Across the roughly 640 repertoires, a later analysis counted some 81 million unique TCR beta chains, around 10 million of which were shared by at least two donors. Raw reads were error-corrected and collapsed into unique sequences with a nearest-neighbor algorithm that merged closely related sequences to remove PCR and sequencing errors. V, D and J gene segments were assigned by aligning CDR3 sequences to IMGT reference sequences. For a sequence to be retained, a match of at least six nucleotides was required to both a V gene segment and a J gene segment. A rearrangement was called productive if the CDR3 had no stop codons and remained in frame with V and J, and every other rearrangement was called non-productive. CDR3 was defined according to IMGT convention as the region running from the second conserved V-encoded cysteine to the conserved J-encoded phenylalanine. In an earlier analysis of around 600 of the donors, sequences lacking an unambiguous match to a single V gene segment were excluded. An earlier analysis of approximately 590 of the donors called V segments functional above 56.7% productive rearrangements and segregating when the between-donor standard deviation exceeded 5%. A statistical classification framework was built for diagnosing cytomegalovirus status from the catalog of TCR beta chain sequences. A later analysis assigned V and J genes by comparing TCR nucleotide sequences with IMGT/GENE-DB human TR gene sequences. In a later analysis, CDR3 sequences and most-parsimonious VDJ recombination scenarios were assigned using the TCRdist pipeline. In a later analysis, each TCR beta chain was defined by its CDR3 amino acid sequence together with its V-gene family, and reads without a unique V-gene family were excluded. As a way to deal with suspected cross-contamination and a sequencing artifact, a later analysis dropped 500 to 700 nucleotide sequences that were highly shared and had low generation probability. A later analysis calculated a clonal expansion index for each public chain from normalized within-repertoire ranks of inferred template counts. In a later analysis, generation probabilities were computed using a VDJ recombination model fitted to out-of-frame rearrangements, and the results were checked against IGoR. A later analysis scored TCR-TCR, TCR-HLA and TCR-CMV co-occurrence with hypergeometric tests, applying a repertoire-size bias correction to TCR pairs. To estimate false discovery rates, a later analysis permuted the HLA or CMV assignments 20 times. In a later analysis, co-occurring TCRs were grouped using DBSCAN, and TCRdist sequence similarity was added for clustering within HLA-allele-positive subsets. For co-occurrence clustering, repertoires with fewer than 30,000 or more than 120,000 public chains were excluded, along with five or six repertoires with anomalous nucleotide sharing. In its TCRdb copy, this immuneACCESS table keeps in-frame sequences only and misses some clones. Where compared with another copy, unresolved V genes explain less than half of these, and the others have no known cause. V and J calls and clone size are given by that table; D and trimming were obtained from the DNA. This sample comprises approximately 200,000 clones, about 79% of them detected only once. The ten top clones hold roughly 0.095% of the sample.

The sequence is built from TRBV5-1 and TRBJ1-4; TRBD1 might be the D gene, on 6 matching bases. Sequenced input: PBMCs. This TCR came from a boy aged 2 to 9 in good health and CMV-seronegative. The DNA sequence reads TGCGCCAGCAGCTTGGATCCCGCAGGGGATAATGAAAAACTGTTTTTT. Its translation is CASSLDPAGDNEKLFF.